Sequencing of this TCR beta chain was carried out in a study of shared clonotypes between healthy human individuals. Across the whole study: Per donor, CD8 memory used one plate, CD8 naive used two, CD4 memory used three and CD4 naive used three.

Sequenced by immunoSEQ multiplex PCR; TCRdb stores in-frame clones only, minus some. The table includes approximately 2.3 million clones, 93% detected once. Study findings and constraints: A generally larger estimated richness was seen in naive subsets than in memory subsets.

V dropped 2 bases and J dropped 5 bases, with 1 base sitting between them. This CDR3 spans 11 amino acids. In germline, CDR1 is SGHRS, CDR2 YFSETQ. About this clone itself: The target antigen is unknown.

The split of CD4+ cells yielded CD45RA+ naive and CD45RA-negative memory subsets. The rearrangement uses TRBV5-1 and TRBJ2-2; D call uncertain. The receptor comes from a man aged 18-30 years in good health. Some clones in this sample may be carry-over from other donors' samples. The sample was naive CD4+ T cells from PBMCs. Subset indicated: CD45RA+ positively selected. The CDR3: CASSFTGELFF. The DNA for the CDR3 is TGCGCCAGCAGCTTTACCGGGGAGCTGTTTTTT.